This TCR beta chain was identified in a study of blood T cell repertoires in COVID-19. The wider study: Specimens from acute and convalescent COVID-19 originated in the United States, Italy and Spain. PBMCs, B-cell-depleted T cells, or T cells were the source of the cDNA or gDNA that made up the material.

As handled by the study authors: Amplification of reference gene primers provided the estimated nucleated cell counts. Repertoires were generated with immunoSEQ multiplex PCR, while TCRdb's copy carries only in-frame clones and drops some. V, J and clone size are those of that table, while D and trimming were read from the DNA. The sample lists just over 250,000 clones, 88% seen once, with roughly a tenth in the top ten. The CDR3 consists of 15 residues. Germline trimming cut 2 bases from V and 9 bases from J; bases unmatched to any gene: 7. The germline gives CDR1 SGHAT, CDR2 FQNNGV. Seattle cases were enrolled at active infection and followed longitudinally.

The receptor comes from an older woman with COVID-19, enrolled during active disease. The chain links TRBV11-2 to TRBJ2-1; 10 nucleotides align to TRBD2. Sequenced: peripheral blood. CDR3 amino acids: CASSLILAGRTEQFF. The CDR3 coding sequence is TGTGCCAGCAGCTTAATACTAGCGGGAAGGACTGAGCAGTTCTTC.